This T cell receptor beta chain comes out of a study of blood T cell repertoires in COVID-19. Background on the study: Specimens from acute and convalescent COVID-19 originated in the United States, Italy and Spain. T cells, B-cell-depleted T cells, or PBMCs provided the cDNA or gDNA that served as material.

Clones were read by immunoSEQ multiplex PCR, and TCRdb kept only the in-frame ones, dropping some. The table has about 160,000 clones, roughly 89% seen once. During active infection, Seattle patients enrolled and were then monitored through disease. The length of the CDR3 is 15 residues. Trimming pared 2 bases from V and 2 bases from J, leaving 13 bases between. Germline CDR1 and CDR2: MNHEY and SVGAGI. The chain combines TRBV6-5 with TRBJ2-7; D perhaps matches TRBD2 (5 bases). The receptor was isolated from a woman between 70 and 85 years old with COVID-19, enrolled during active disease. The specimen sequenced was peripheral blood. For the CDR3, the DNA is TGTGCCAGCAGTTACCCCGGACTCAACACCTACGAGCAGTACTTC. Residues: CASSYPGLNTYEQYF.